The next 6 T cell receptor beta chains were all read from a single sample in a study of control samples from healthy donors and cancer patients. Repertoires were generated with immunoSEQ multiplex PCR, while TCRdb's copy carries only in-frame clones and drops some. This table has around 30,000 clones, 90% to 95% appearing once. The sequenced material came from PBMCs. These receptors were taken from a man in his forties with colorectal cancer.

The CDR3 spells CASSLVEQPQHF. In DNA form, the CDR3 reads TGTGCCAGTAGTCTCGTAGAGCAGCCCCAGCATTTT. The chain is built from TRBV19 and TRBJ1-5; D not certain. CDR1 LNHDA and CDR2 SQIVND come from the germline V gene (reference sequence). Trimming cost V 5 bases and J 7 bases, with 9 bases left between them. The CDR3 contains 12 residues.

The chain has TRBV7-2 and TRBJ2-1; D could derive from TRBD1 or TRBD2 (5 bases each). The CDR3 totals 17 residues. Trimming removed 5 bases from V and 4 bases from J, with 21 bases in between. Germline CDR1 SGHTA, CDR2 FQGNSA. The CDR3 coding sequence is TGTGCCAGCAGCCTCAGGGAAGTGGGCGGGCTATACAATGAGCAGTTCTTC. Protein: CASSLREVGGLYNEQFF.

The genes are TRBV5-6 and TRBJ1-6; 12 bases are shared with TRBD1. Germline assignment: CDR1 SGHDT and CDR2 YYEEEE. Trimming at V came to 3 bases and at J to 7 bases, leaving 2 bases not matched to a gene. This CDR3 spans 15 amino acids. The CDR3: CASSSGQGANSPLHF. The DNA for the CDR3 is TGTGCCAGCAGCTCGGGACAGGGGGCGAATTCACCCCTCCACTTT.

The chain joins TRBV30 to TRBJ1-2, with no clear D. Trimming stripped 7 bases from V and 4 bases from J, with 13 bases between. CDR1 is GTSNPN and CDR2 is SVGIG in the germline V gene (reference sequence). The CDR3 is made up of 12 amino acids. CDR3 nucleotide sequence: TGTGCCTATTCGACCATTCGCTATGGCTACACCTTC. Its protein is CAYSTIRYGYTF. The full variable domain, completed using reference TRBV30 and TRBJ1-2, is SQTIHQWPATLVQPVGSPLSLECTVEGTSNPNLYWYRQAAGRGLQLLFYSVGIGQISSEVPQNLSASRPQDRQFILSSKKLLLSDSGFYLCAYSTIRYGYTFGSGTRLTVV.

The V and J genes are TRBV6-5 and TRBJ2-7; D gene unclear. The CDR3 loop spans 15 amino acids. V lost 2 bases and J 2 bases, leaving 13 bases between the germline ends. The germline CDR1 and CDR2 sequences are MNHEY and SVGAGI. This CDR3 reads CASSYGLDLTYEQYF. The CDR3 DNA reads as TGTGCCAGCAGTTACGGGTTAGACTTAACCTACGAGCAGTACTTC.

This clone showed up just once. The chain is built from TRBV11-2 and TRBJ2-2; D is ambiguous. The CDR3 extends over 12 amino acids. Germline V gene data show CDR1 as SGHAT and CDR2 as FQNNGV. Trimming shortened V by 2 bases and J by 6 bases, and 4 bases separated the two germline ends. The CDR3 bases are TGTGCCAGCAGCTTAATTTCCGGGGAGCTGTTTTTT. This encodes CASSLISGELFF.